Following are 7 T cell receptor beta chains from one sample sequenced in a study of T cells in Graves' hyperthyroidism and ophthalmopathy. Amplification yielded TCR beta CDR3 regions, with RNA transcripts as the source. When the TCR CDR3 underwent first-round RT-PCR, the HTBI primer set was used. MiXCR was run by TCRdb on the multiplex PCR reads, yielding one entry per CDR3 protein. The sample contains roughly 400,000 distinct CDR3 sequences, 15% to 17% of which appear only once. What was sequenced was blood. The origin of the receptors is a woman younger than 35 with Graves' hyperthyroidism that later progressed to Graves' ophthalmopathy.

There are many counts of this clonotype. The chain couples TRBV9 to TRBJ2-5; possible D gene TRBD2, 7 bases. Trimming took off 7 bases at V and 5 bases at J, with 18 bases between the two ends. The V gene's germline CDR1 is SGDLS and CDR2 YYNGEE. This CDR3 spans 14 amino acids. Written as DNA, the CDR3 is TGTGCCAGCGCCCCCGAGGGGGGGCCCGAGACCCAGTACTTC. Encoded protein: CASAPEGGPETQYF.

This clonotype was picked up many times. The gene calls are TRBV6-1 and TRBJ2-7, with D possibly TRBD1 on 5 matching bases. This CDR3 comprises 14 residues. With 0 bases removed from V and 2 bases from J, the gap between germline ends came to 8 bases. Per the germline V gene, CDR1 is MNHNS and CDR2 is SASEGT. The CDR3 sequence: CASSEAGAPYEQYF. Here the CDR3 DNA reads TGTGCCAGCAGTGAAGCAGGGGCCCCCTACGAGCAGTACTTC.

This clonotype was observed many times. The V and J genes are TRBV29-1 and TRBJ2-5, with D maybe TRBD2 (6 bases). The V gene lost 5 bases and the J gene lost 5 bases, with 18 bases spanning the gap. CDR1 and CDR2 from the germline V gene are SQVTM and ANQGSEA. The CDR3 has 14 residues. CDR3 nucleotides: TGCAGCGTTTCCCCTCGACTAGTGGGGGAGACCCAGTACTTC. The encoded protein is CSVSPRLVGETQYF.

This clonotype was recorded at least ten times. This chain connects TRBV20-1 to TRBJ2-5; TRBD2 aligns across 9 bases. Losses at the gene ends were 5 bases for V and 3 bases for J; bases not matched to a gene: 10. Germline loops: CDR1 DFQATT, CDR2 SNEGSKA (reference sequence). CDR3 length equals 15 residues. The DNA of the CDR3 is TGCAGTGCTCTCCCGACTAGCGGCACAAAAGAGACCCAGTACTTC. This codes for CSALPTSGTKETQYF.

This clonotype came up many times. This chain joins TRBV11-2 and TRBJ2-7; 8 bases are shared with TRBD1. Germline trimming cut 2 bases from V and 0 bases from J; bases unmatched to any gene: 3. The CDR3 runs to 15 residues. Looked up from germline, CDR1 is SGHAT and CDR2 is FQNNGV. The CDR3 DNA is TGTGCCAGCAGCTTAACGACAGGGGACTCCTACGAGCAGTACTTC. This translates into CASSLTTGDSYEQYF.

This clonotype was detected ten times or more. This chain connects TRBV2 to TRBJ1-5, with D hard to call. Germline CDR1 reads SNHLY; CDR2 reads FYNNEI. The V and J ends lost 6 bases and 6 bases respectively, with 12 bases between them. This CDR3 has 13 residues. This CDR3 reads CASRARESQPQHF. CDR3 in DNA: TGTGCCAGCAGGGCACGGGAGAGTCAGCCCCAGCATTTT.

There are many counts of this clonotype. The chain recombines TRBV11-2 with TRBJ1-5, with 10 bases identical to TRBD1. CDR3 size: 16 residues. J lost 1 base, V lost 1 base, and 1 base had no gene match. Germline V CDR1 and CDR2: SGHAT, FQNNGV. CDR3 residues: CASSLGGQGSNQPQHF. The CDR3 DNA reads TGTGCCAGCAGCTTAGGGGGACAGGGGAGCAATCAGCCCCAGCATTTT. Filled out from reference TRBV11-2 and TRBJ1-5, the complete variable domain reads EAGVAQSPRYKIIEKRQSVAFWCNPISGHATLYWYQQILGQGPKLLIQFQNNGVVDDSQLPKDRFSAERLKGVDSTLKIQPAKLEDSAVYLCASSLGGQGSNQPQHFGDGTRLSIL.